The present entry profiles one T cell receptor beta chain with its context. Antigen specificity is unknown. Researchers ran the PCR with 60 Vbeta and 13 Jbeta primers. In the original workflow: It was a later analysis that counted around 85 million unique TCR beta chains, of which some 9.9 million were shared. The data were produced by immunoSEQ multiplex PCR, yet TCRdb's version contains in-frame clones alone and is incomplete. That table furnishes V, J and clone size, whereas the DNA furnished D and trimming. The sample has about 160,000 clones, about 88% seen once. Trimming cost V 5 bases and J 4 bases; bases outside gene matches: 3. CDR1 MGHDK and CDR2 SYGVNS come from the germline V gene. The CDR3 length is 13 residues. Donors were nominally healthy when sampled, though unrecorded immune exposures were likely. The data were obtained in a study of cytomegalovirus exposure and HLA in healthy donors. At the level of the study: Among 150 million to 200 million T cells, an earlier analysis found around 100 million unique TCR beta sequences.

Findings and caveats of the study: Earlier findings revealed that most TCR beta V segments proved productive either about 87% or about 30% of the time.

This chain connects TRBV25-1 to TRBJ1-1; TRBD1 matches 8 bases. The sequence was collected from a woman aged 18-29 years in good health and CMV-seronegative. The sequencing sample was made of PBMCs. In nucleotides, the CDR3 is TGTGCCAGCAGTTGGACAGGGACCACTGAAGCTTTCTTT. Its protein is CASSWTGTTEAFF. Drawing the rest from reference TRBV25-1 and TRBJ1-1, the complete variable domain is EADIYQTPRYLVIGTGKKITLECSQTMGHDKMYWYQQDPGMELHLIHYSYGVNSTEKGDLSSESTVSRIRTEHFPLTLESARPSHTSQYLCASSWTGTTEAFFGQGTRLTVV.